The 25 T cell receptor beta chains below were found in one sample sequenced in a study of T cell responses to AZD1222 COVID-19 vaccine. Some clones are missing from TCRdb's copy, which holds only in-frame ones; the method was immunoSEQ multiplex PCR. The sample lists about 99,000 clones, 91% occurring once. Sequencing used peripheral blood, obtained on day 0 of AZD1222 vaccination. The receptors originated from an adult in good health.

This chain uses TRBV18 with TRBJ2-1, with 13 bases lining up with TRBD2. The CDR3 has 16 amino acids. With 3 bases clipped from V and 7 bases from J, the junction kept 6 bases outside the gene matches. Looked up from germline, CDR1 is KGHSH and CDR2 is LQKENI. Here the CDR3 DNA reads TGTGCCAGCTCACCTCCCGGGACTAGCGGGAAGAATGAGCAGTTCTTC. Translation: CASSPPGTSGKNEQFF.

The genes are TRBV6-5 and TRBJ2-7, with 10 bases aligning to TRBD2. CDR3 length: 14 residues. Germline V gene data show CDR1 as MNHEY and CDR2 as SVGAGI. Trimming at V came to 4 bases and at J to 3 bases, leaving 3 bases not matched to a gene. In nucleotides, the CDR3 is TGTGCCAGCAGTTCAGCGGGAGGGGGCTACGAGCAGTACTTC. Translation gives CASSSAGGGYEQYF.

This clone appeared once. The chain employs TRBV9 and TRBJ2-7; 7 nucleotides align to TRBD2. Trimming cost V 0 bases and J 5 bases; bases outside gene matches: 2. The CDR3 is 13 amino acids. Germline V lookup: CDR1 SGDLS, CDR2 YYNGEE. CDR3 residues: CASSVDGGDEQYF. Here the CDR3 DNA reads TGTGCCAGCAGCGTAGATGGGGGGGACGAGCAGTACTTC.

J is TRBJ2-1 and V is TRBV10-3; TRBD2 aligns across 9 bases. J lost 9 bases, V lost 6 bases, and 15 bases had no gene match. CDR1 is ENHRY and CDR2 is SYGVKD in the germline V gene. The CDR3 consists of 16 residues. This chain's CDR3 is CAIRGGQAGGQIEQFF. CDR3 coding DNA: TGTGCCATCAGGGGGGGTCAGGCGGGAGGGCAAATTGAGCAGTTCTTC.

The CDR3 sequence: CASGRMAGTDTQYF. CDR3 DNA: TGTGCCAGCGGACGTATGGCTGGCACAGATACGCAGTATTTT. The chain combines TRBV14 with TRBJ2-3; D is unresolved. V was shortened by 8 bases and J by 1 base, with 13 bases between the two germline ends. The germline gives CDR1 SGHDN, CDR2 FVKESK. The CDR3 length is 14 residues.

The rearrangement joins TRBV7-3 to TRBJ2-7; 7 bases fit TRBD1. V gave up 4 bases and J gave up 5 bases; unmatched junction bases: 2. This CDR3 comprises 12 residues. The germline V gene has CDR1 SGHTA and CDR2 FQGTGA. The chain's CDR3 is CASSSTGNEQYF. The CDR3, as DNA: TGTGCCAGCAGCTCGACAGGGAACGAGCAGTACTTC. Drawing the rest from reference TRBV7-3 and TRBJ2-7, the complete variable domain is GAGVSQTPSNKVTEKGKYVELRCDPISGHTALYWYRQSLGQGPEFLIYFQGTGAADDSGLPNDRFFAVRPEGSVSTLKIQRTERGDSAVYLCASSSTGNEQYFGPGTRLTVT.

To note about this clone: The same CDR3 is also encoded by other DNA sequences in this sample. The rearrangement joins TRBV18 to TRBJ1-6, with TRBD1 identical over 7 bases. Germline loops: CDR1 KGHSH, CDR2 LQKENI. The J segment lost 7 bases and the V segment lost 3 bases, leaving 3 bases of the junction unmatched. The CDR3 runs to 14 residues. The CDR3 DNA reads as TGTGCCAGCTCACCCGACAGGGTCAATTCACCCCTCCACTTT. Translating it yields CASSPDRVNSPLHF.

This clone turned up a few times. The V call is TRBV7-8, the J call TRBJ1-6; TRBD1 is a possible D gene (6 bases). CDR1 SGHVS and CDR2 FQNEAQ come from the germline V gene. The ends were cut back, 7 bases at V and 6 bases at J, with 16 bases in the middle. The length of the CDR3 is 15 residues. In nucleotides, the CDR3 is TGTGCCAGCAACGACAAGCCCAGGGGTAATTCACCCCTCCACTTT. Translation gives CASNDKPRGNSPLHF.

V is TRBV28 and J is TRBJ1-1; TRBD1 might be the D (5 bases). V lost 6 bases to trimming and J lost 5 bases, with 19 bases between them. Per the germline V gene, CDR1 is MDHEN and CDR2 is SYDVKM. The CDR3 extends over 15 amino acids. CDR3 bases: TGTGCCAGCAGCCCTCAAAAGGGCGGGGGAACTGAAGCTTTCTTT. This translates into CASSPQKGGGTEAFF.

The chain uses TRBV7-2 and TRBJ2-1, with TRBD2 matching 11 bases. Germline assignment: CDR1 SGHTA and CDR2 FQGNSA. This CDR3 has 19 amino acids. The junction had 18 bases not matched to a gene; V was cut back by 1 base and J by 10 bases. CDR3 loop: CASSLGGTSGPILEIEQFF. The CDR3 coding sequence is TGTGCCAGCAGCTTAGGGGGGACTAGCGGTCCTATATTGGAAATAGAGCAGTTCTTC.

The chain recombines TRBV24-1 with TRBJ1-2; 9 nucleotides agree with TRBD1. The J segment lost 4 bases and the V segment lost 5 bases, leaving 1 base of the junction unmatched. The CDR3 spans 13 residues. Germline V gene data show CDR1 as KGHDR and CDR2 as SFDVKD. CDR3 sequence (DNA): TGTGCCACCAGTGCGGACAGGGGCTATGGCTACACCTTC. Translated, it gives CATSADRGYGYTF.

The rearrangement uses TRBV29-1 and TRBJ2-7; 10 nucleotides match TRBD1. Germline V CDR1 and CDR2: SQVTM, ANQGSEA. J was trimmed by 3 bases and V by 5 bases; bases with no gene match: 7. The CDR3 has 14 amino acids. Written as DNA, the CDR3 is TGCAGCGTTCACTCCGGGACAGGGGTCTACGAGCAGTACTTC. As protein: CSVHSGTGVYEQYF.

This chain uses TRBV18 with TRBJ1-1; the D is unclear. Germline V gene data show CDR1 as KGHSH and CDR2 as LQKENI. The CDR3 contains 15 residues. The V gene lost 4 bases and the J gene lost 2 bases, with 14 bases spanning the gap. DNA of the CDR3: TGTGCCAGCTCACAATACGGGGAAGGAAACACTGAAGCTTTCTTT. It specifies CASSQYGEGNTEAFF.

This clone was recorded once. As DNA, the CDR3 is TGTGCCCACACCCGACAGGGGACAAACTATGGCTACACCTTC. This codes for CAHTRQGTNYGYTF. V usage is TRBV5-8 and J usage is TRBJ1-2; the match to TRBD1 covers 8 bases. Germline V lookup: CDR1 SGHTS, CDR2 YDEGEE. V gave up 10 bases and J gave up 2 bases; unmatched junction bases: 10. CDR3 size: 14 residues.

The chain links TRBV28 to TRBJ2-1; 14 nucleotides match TRBD2. This CDR3 contains 16 residues. Germline values: CDR1 MDHEN, CDR2 SYDVKM. With V trimmed by 6 bases and J by 10 bases, 11 bases remained unmatched. CDR3 nucleotide sequence: TGTGCCAGCAGGGCGACTAGCGGGAGGGCCGGAGGCGAGCAGTTCTTC. As protein: CASRATSGRAGGEQFF. Supplemented by reference TRBV28 and TRBJ2-1, the full variable domain reads DVKVTQSSRYLVKRTGEKVFLECVQDMDHENMFWYRQDPGLGLRLIYFSYDVKMKEKGDIPEGYSVSREKKERFSLILESASTNQTSMYLCASRATSGRAGGEQFFGPGTRLTVL.

This rearrangement joins TRBV12-3 or TRBV12-4 to TRBJ2-7, with TRBD1 as a possible D gene (6 bases). V lost 5 bases and J 1 base, leaving 9 bases between the germline ends. The CDR3 sequence is 13 residues long. The CDR3 nucleotides are TGTGCCAGCAGTGGACAGCGTTCCTACGAGCAGTACTTC. Amino acids: CASSGQRSYEQYF.

The rearrangement uses TRBV25-1 and TRBJ2-5; TRBD2 matches at 7 bases. V lost 6 bases to trimming and J lost 1 base; unmatched junction nucleotides: 17. Germline CDR1 reads MGHDK; CDR2 reads SYGVNS. This CDR3 contains 18 residues. CDR3 DNA sequence: TGTGCCAGCAGCCGTAGGGGAGGGACCGTCCCCGGCCAAGAGACCCAGTACTTC. Amino acid sequence: CASSRRGGTVPGQETQYF.

This clone was seen a single time. The chain is built from TRBV3-1 (or the pseudogene TRBV3-2) and TRBJ2-5; 8 bases map to TRBD2. V trimming: 1 base; J trimming: 4 bases; junction bases outside the gene matches: 8. CDR1 LGHDT and CDR2 YNNKEL come from the germline V gene (reference sequence). CDR3 length: 16 residues. The CDR3 loop reads CASSQAGLGSGETQYF. The CDR3 nucleotides are TGTGCCAGCAGCCAAGCGGGACTAGGGTCAGGAGAGACCCAGTACTTC.

This sequence joins TRBV19 and TRBJ2-7, with 9 bases that match TRBD2. CDR1 is LNHDA, CDR2 SQIVND, per germline (reference sequence). The CDR3 consists of 14 residues. V shed 6 bases and J 6 bases; nucleotides not matched to a gene: 9. The DNA for the CDR3 is TGTGCCAGTAGGTCTAGCGGGACGATGGGCGAGCAGTACTTC. It specifies CASRSSGTMGEQYF.

This rearrangement joins TRBV18 to TRBJ1-6; D not certain. Germline loops: CDR1 KGHSH, CDR2 LQKENI. Trimming shortened V by 2 bases and J by 6 bases, and 11 bases separated the two germline ends. The CDR3 runs to 15 residues. Written as DNA, the CDR3 is TGTGCCAGCTCACCAGCTGGGGTCCGTAATTCACCCCTCCACTTT. It encodes CASSPAGVRNSPLHF.

The CDR3 sequence: CASSYSTGVGTGELFF. DNA of the CDR3: TGCGCCAGCAGTTACTCGACAGGGGTGGGCACCGGGGAGCTGTTTTTT. This chain uses TRBV5-1 with TRBJ2-2, with 8 nucleotides matching TRBD1. The germline gives CDR1 SGHRS, CDR2 YFSETQ. The CDR3 has 16 residues. V was clipped by 5 bases and J by 4 bases; unmatched bases: 10.

This chain connects TRBV19 to TRBJ2-7; 11 nucleotides line up with TRBD1. Germline CDR1 LNHDA, CDR2 SQIVND (reference sequence). This CDR3 spans 13 amino acids. Unmatched junction bases numbered 1, after V lost 4 bases and J lost 5 bases. DNA of the CDR3: TGTGCCAGTAGTAGGGGACAGGGGGACGAGCAGTACTTC. Translating gives CASSRGQGDEQYF.

V and J are TRBV14 and TRBJ2-1, with D maybe TRBD2 (5 bases). Germline assignment: CDR1 SGHDN and CDR2 FVKESK. CDR3 length: 13 residues. V lost 2 bases to trimming and J lost 9 bases, with 11 bases between them. The CDR3 here is CASSQWRTGEQFF. CDR3 DNA sequence: TGTGCCAGCAGCCAATGGAGGACGGGTGAGCAGTTCTTC.

The table lists this clone with a count of one. This sequence joins TRBV7-2 and TRBJ1-4, with 8 positions matching TRBD1. In germline, CDR1 is SGHTA, CDR2 FQGNSA. This CDR3 comprises 15 residues. The junction had 6 bases not matched to a gene; V was cut back by 2 bases and J by 7 bases. The CDR3 DNA reads as TGTGCCAGCAGCTTACAGGGGGCTGTGGGTGAAAAACTGTTTTTT. Its protein product is CASSLQGAVGEKLFF.

The chain joins TRBV10-3 to TRBJ1-1, with D perhaps TRBD1 (6 bases). Trimming took 2 bases from V and 1 from J, leaving 8 bases between them. This CDR3 comprises 14 residues. The germline V gene has CDR1 ENHRY and CDR2 SYGVKD. The CDR3: CAISETGRNTEAFF. The CDR3 bases are TGTGCCATCAGTGAGACAGGGCGGAACACTGAAGCTTTCTTT.